The clone carrying this T cell receptor (beta chain) was seen a handful of times. Its antigen is not known. MiXCR, run by TCRdb on the reads, gives a single entry per CDR3 protein. The sample contains about 920,000 distinct CDR3 sequences, around 32% of which appear only once. These data belong to a study of T cell repertoires in cytomegalovirus infection. Looking at the study overall: Well-studied HLA-B-restricted epitopes and recently identified HLA-C-restricted epitopes of CMV were both used in the study.

V dropped 5 bases and J dropped 4 bases, with 19 bases sitting between them. The germline V gene encodes CDR1 SEHNR and CDR2 FQNEAQ (reference sequence). The CDR3 runs to 16 residues. Study-level results: CMV carriers having the relevant HLA were flagged by cumulative public TCR beta family frequency.

The material was cultured CD8+ T cells from PBMCs, obtained from culture after CMV antigen stimulation. The chain has TRBV7-9 and TRBJ2-3, with D unresolved. This TCR was sampled from a human donor in good health (CMV status not recorded). Some clones in this sample may be carry-over from other donors' samples. The CDR3 sequence: CASSPLIIRIPDTQYF. CDR3 DNA sequence: TGTGCCAGCAGCCCCCTTATCATAAGGATCCCAGATACGCAGTATTTT.